This TCR beta chain was recorded in a study of T cell repertoires in aging, cancer and after chemotherapy. This clonotype is labeled as medium-sized (0.01 to 0.1%). The template was genomic DNA from peripheral blood, not RNA. A mixed TRB-A/B primer pool amplified rearranged TRB by multiplex touch-down PCR. TCRdb reprocessed the multiplex PCR reads via MiXCR and lists one record per CDR3 protein. Of 2,500 to 3,500 distinct CDR3 sequences in the sample, roughly a quarter were seen once. Sequencing input: blood. This sequence was found in a human donor with a solid tumor.

The CDR3 loop reads CASSPPGQNNSPLHF. DNA of the CDR3: TGTGCCAGCAGCCCGCCGGGACAAAATAATTCACCCCTCCACTTT. The V gene is TRBV5-4, the J gene TRBJ1-6, with a tentative D call TRBD1 (6 bases). The germline gives CDR1 SGHNT, CDR2 YYREEE (reference sequence). Trimming shortened V by 4 bases and J by 5 bases, and 13 bases separated the two germline ends. There are 15 residues in the CDR3.